This T cell receptor beta chain was captured by sequencing in a study of CD8+CD57+ T cells in acquired aplastic anemia (dated by TCRdb to 2017 to 2018). About the study as a whole: Extracted DNA from sorted CD4+ and CD8+ cells averaged approximately 3 ug, ranging from roughly 0.2 to 30 ug. CD8+CD57+ expansion was defined as frequency above the mean frequency observed in healthy subjects.

In regard to this clonotype: Its recognized antigen is unknown. No per-base quality is available; no much larger clone lies one base away.

Profiling of TCR beta VDJ combinations and CDR3 sequences used genomic DNA as the template. An Illumina HiSeq 2000 was used for TCR repertoire sequencing. The paper's processing steps were these. TRBV/TRBJ rearrangement plots, CDR3 size and DJ length profiles, and Simpson's diversity index were used to evaluate the repertoires. The immunodominant clone was defined as the most abundant DNA sequence in deep sequencing data. CDR3 amino acid sequences were screened for sharing across subjects and compared with published repertoires and the VDJdb database. TCRdb's own reprocessing of the public reads used fastp at Q25 and MiXCR and kept productive beta chains. Rows with a matching CDR3 protein are joined into one entry that keeps the most common DNA and genes. The V and J calls and clone size come from TCRdb's table, not from the authors' own analysis. In all, the sample holds 150,000 to 200,000 distinct CDR3 sequences, and about 50% of those were seen once. Roughly 30% of the sample comes from the top ten.

Flow cytometry had shown CD8+CD57+ cell expansion in the patients selected for sequencing. Every patient had severe acquired aplastic anemia, diagnosed using the International Study of Aplastic Anemia and Agranulocytosis and Camitta criteria. No patient had received any therapy when blood was sampled. In this study, sorted CD4+ and CD8+ T cells from the blood of healthy subjects and of severe aplastic anemia patients had their TCR repertoires deep-sequenced. In the USA, patient enrollment took place under clinicaltrials.gov protocols 00001620, 01623167, 00001397, 00071045, 00081523 and 00961064. Ficoll-Paque density gradient centrifugation was used to isolate peripheral blood mononuclear cells. Before DNA was extracted, CD4+ and CD8+ T cells were sorted using either FACS or magnetic beads. Results the study describes overall, beyond this receptor: Around 30 CD8+ CDR3 sequences were shared between patients and controls but appeared highly expressed in patients and within their immunodominant clones. CD8+ Simpson's diversity did not differ significantly between patients and healthy controls (P=0.060).

This TCR was sampled from a human donor with aplastic anemia. Sample: sorted CD4+, CD8+, or CD8+CD57+ T cells (not recorded which) from PBMCs.

DNA sequence: TGTGCCAGCAGTGACCCGGGACAGGGCGTATATGGCTACACCTTC. Its coded protein is CASSDPGQGVYGYTF. The rearrangement joined TRBV12-3 or TRBV12-4 to TRBJ1-2, and 9 junction bases match TRBD1. The CDR3 starts with the cysteine, ends with the phenylalanine, and has 15 residues. Kept here is only the CDR3 DNA, which spans 45 bases and is read in frame from base 1. V is cut back by 5 bases and J by 5 bases, with 9 bases in the junction unmatched.